A selection of T cell receptor beta chains follows, all from one sample in a study of blood T cells in healthy people across ages. Via MiXCR, TCRdb re-called the 5' RACE reads, giving one row per CDR3 protein. There are almost 550,000 distinct CDR3 sequences in the sample; about 24% occur only once, and approximately 8.7% lies in the top ten. The sample was also linked to a second study, of T cells of mothers and their children.

Sequenced: blood. These TCRs come from a boy aged 10-17 years in good health. Each CDR3 is given with its conserved first and last residue. D genes are given only for firm matches. The size entry is marked missing in some rows and otherwise reads once, few, many or a size class.

d_call	v_call	clone_size	j_call	cdr3_aa	cdr3_nt
-	TRBV4-3	few	TRBJ2-4	CASSPRDGGKNIQYF	TGCGCCAGCAGCCCCCGTGACGGCGGAAAAAACATTCAGTACTTC
TRBD2	TRBV12-3/TRBV12-4	many	TRBJ2-5	CASRLAGGETQYF	TGTGCCAGCAGACTAGCGGGAGGGGAGACCCAGTACTTC
TRBD1	TRBV6-2/TRBV6-3	few	TRBJ2-5	CASRGTGSTPEVIVETQYF	TGTGCCAGCAGGGGGACAGGGTCGACCCCCGAGGTTATAGTGGAGACCCAGTACTTC
-	TRBV7-2	-	TRBJ1-5	CASSPGVYSNQPQHF	TGTGCCAGCAGTCCCGGGGTTTATAGCAATCAGCCCCAGCATTTT
-	TRBV12-3/TRBV12-4	few	TRBJ1-6	CASSTAGALSSYNSPLHF	TGTGCCAGCAGTACCGCCGGGGCCCTAAGCTCCTATAATTCACCCCTCCACTTT
TRBD1	TRBV4-2	many	TRBJ1-3	CASSQDRGHGNTIYF	TGTGCCAGCAGCCAAGACAGGGGGCATGGAAACACCATATATTTT
-	TRBV10-3	few	TRBJ1-1	CAINNPTANTEAFF	TGTGCCATCAATAACCCCACAGCGAACACTGAAGCTTTCTTT
-	TRBV7-8	few	TRBJ1-6	CASSLSSTGYNSPLHF	TGTGCCAGCAGCTTATCGTCGACGGGGTATAATTCACCCCTCCACTTT
-	TRBV20-1	once	TRBJ2-5	CSAGVGAQVETQYF	TGCAGTGCTGGGGTCGGAGCGCAGGTAGAGACCCAGTACTTC
TRBD2	TRBV28	-	TRBJ2-5	CASSPEWAGGLTQYF	TGTGCCAGCTCCCCGGAATGGGCGGGGGGCCTGACCCAGTACTTC
-	TRBV7-2	-	TRBJ2-7	CASSSIRSSYEQYF	TGTGCCAGCAGTTCCATCCGGAGCTCCTACGAGCAGTACTTC
TRBD2	TRBV7-9	-	TRBJ2-1	CASSLVVAGGHYNEQFF	TGTGCCAGCAGCTTAGTGGTAGCGGGAGGCCACTACAATGAGCAGTTCTTC
TRBD1	TRBV7-7	-	TRBJ2-5	CASSSGTGVQQTQYF	TGTGCTAGCAGTTCCGGGACAGGGGTCCAGCAGACCCAGTACTTC
TRBD1	TRBV27	few	TRBJ1-4	CASSLGGGRGWEKLFF	TGTGCCAGCAGTTTAGGAGGGGGCAGAGGGTGGGAAAAACTGTTTTTT
-	TRBV7-9	few	TRBJ1-1	CASSDRDRITEAFF	TGTGCCAGCAGCGACCGTGATAGGATAACTGAAGCTTTCTTT
TRBD1	TRBV6-6	-	TRBJ2-4	CASSPPWDREAIQYF	TGTGCCAGCAGTCCACCATGGGACAGGGAGGCCATTCAGTACTTC
TRBD2	TRBV20-1	-	TRBJ2-3	CSATRMDGGARNTQYF	TGCAGTGCTACCCGGATGGACGGGGGGGCCCGGAATACGCAGTATTTT
TRBD1	TRBV3-1	-	TRBJ2-5	CASRPGGTQYF	TGTGCCAGCAGACCAGGGGGGACCCAGTACTTC
-	TRBV7-8	-	TRBJ1-5	CASRRRVGQPQHF	TGTGCCAGCAGACGCAGGGTTGGGCAGCCCCAGCATTTT
-	TRBV7-3	-	TRBJ2-1	CASSSEGSYNEQFF	TGTGCCAGCAGCTCGGAGGGCTCCTACAATGAGCAGTTCTTC
-	TRBV2	-	TRBJ1-5	CASSSAATLSNQPQHF	TGTGCCAGCTCTTCAGCGGCAACTCTAAGCAATCAGCCCCAGCATTTT
-	TRBV7-9	few	TRBJ2-1	CASSFHEEQFF	TGTGCCAGCAGCTTTCACGAGGAGCAGTTCTTC
TRBD2	TRBV6-1	few	TRBJ2-3	CAGMTSSTDTQYF	TGTGCCGGGATGACTAGCAGCACAGATACGCAGTATTTT
TRBD1	TRBV6-1	few	TRBJ1-4	CASSGEPTGFGGFNEKLFF	TGTGCCAGCAGTGGGGAACCGACAGGGTTTGGGGGGTTTAATGAAAAACTGTTTTTT
-	TRBV24-1	few	TRBJ2-1	CATSDSWTRLYNEQFF	TGTGCCACCAGTGATTCTTGGACAAGACTTTACAATGAGCAGTTCTTC
TRBD2	TRBV7-2	-	TRBJ2-1	CASSPQGVGGGSNEQFF	TGTGCCAGCAGCCCCCAGGGCGTGGGGGGGGGATCGAATGAGCAGTTCTTC
-	TRBV4-3	-	TRBJ2-3	CASSQDWRGPQVDTQYF	TGCGCCAGCAGCCAAGATTGGCGTGGGCCGCAGGTAGATACGCAGTATTTT
TRBD2	TRBV4-1	few	TRBJ2-7	CASSQDKREFYEQYF	TGCGCCAGCAGCCAAGATAAGCGGGAGTTCTACGAGCAGTACTTC
-	TRBV5-1	-	TRBJ1-4	CASSLVPIATNEKLFF	TGCGCCAGCAGCTTGGTCCCGATTGCAACTAATGAAAAACTGTTTTTT
-	TRBV7-9	few	TRBJ1-1	CASSHVGVYTEAFF	TGTGCCAGCAGCCACGTCGGGGTGTATACTGAAGCTTTCTTT
-	TRBV24-1	-	TRBJ1-4	CATSDLPGKLFF	TGTGCCACCAGTGATTTGCCTGGGAAACTGTTTTTT
-	TRBV4-3	-	TRBJ2-1	CASSRRGVNEQFF	TGCGCCAGCAGCCGGAGGGGGGTAAATGAGCAGTTCTTC
-	TRBV6-2/TRBV6-3	-	TRBJ2-3	CASSYNRATQYF	TGTGCCAGCAGTTATAACCGGGCAACGCAGTATTTT
TRBD1	TRBV7-2	few	TRBJ2-2	CASSTRQGAVTGELFF	TGTGCCAGCAGTACAAGGCAGGGGGCAGTCACCGGGGAGCTGTTTTTT
-	TRBV5-1	few	TRBJ2-5	CASRGSVQETQYF	TGCGCCAGCCGTGGTTCTGTTCAAGAGACCCAGTACTTC
-	TRBV29-1	-	TRBJ1-2	CSVENLTNPNYGYTF	TGCAGCGTAGAAAACTTGACAAACCCTAACTATGGCTACACCTTC
-	TRBV18	once	TRBJ1-1	CASSPPQGGTEAFF	TGTGCCAGCTCACCTCCCCAGGGTGGGACTGAAGCTTTCTTT
TRBD1	TRBV7-2	few	TRBJ2-5	CASSKQGYQETQYF	TGTGCCAGCAGCAAACAGGGGTACCAAGAGACCCAGTACTTC
-	TRBV4-3	-	TRBJ2-7	CASSQDRQSSYEQYF	TGCGCCAGCAGCCAAGATAGACAGAGCTCCTACGAGCAGTACTTC
-	TRBV3-1	few	TRBJ2-7	CASSQAGTGPYEQYF	TGTGCCAGCAGCCAAGCCGGGACGGGGCCCTACGAGCAGTACTTC
-	TRBV27	-	TRBJ1-5	CASTTDAQPQHF	TGTGCCAGCACCACTGACGCCCAGCCCCAGCATTTT
TRBD1	TRBV7-2	-	TRBJ1-4	CASSPDRGHEKLFF	TGTGCCAGCAGCCCGGACAGGGGGCACGAAAAACTGTTTTTT
-	TRBV28	few	TRBJ2-2	CASSFITGELFF	TGTGCCAGCAGTTTCATCACCGGGGAGCTGTTTTTT
-	TRBV7-2	few	TRBJ2-5	CASSTNPLALEYF	TGTGCCAGCAGCACCAATCCCCTCGCCCTAGAATACTTC
-	TRBV20-1	few	TRBJ2-7	CSASPRGRDFTYEQYF	TGCAGTGCTAGCCCGAGGGGGCGGGACTTCACCTACGAGCAGTACTTC
-	TRBV7-2	many	TRBJ2-1	CASSLDRYNEQFF	TGTGCCAGCAGCCTGGACCGGTACAATGAGCAGTTCTTC
-	TRBV29-1	few	TRBJ1-6	CSVRMGGDNSPLHF	TGCAGCGTTCGTATGGGAGGAGATAATTCACCCCTCCACTTT
TRBD2	TRBV20-1	-	TRBJ2-5	CSAFAKLAGVETQYF	TGCAGTGCCTTCGCTAAACTAGCGGGAGTGGAGACCCAGTACTTC
TRBD1	TRBV28	-	TRBJ1-1	CASSLPGQTWNTEAFF	TGTGCCAGCAGTTTACCGGGACAGACTTGGAACACTGAAGCTTTCTTT
TRBD2	TRBV6-2/TRBV6-3	few	TRBJ2-1	CASRPTSEYNEQFF	TGTGCCAGCCGCCCAACTAGCGAGTACAATGAGCAGTTCTTC
TRBD1	TRBV28	-	TRBJ1-6	CASRTGGGYNSPLHF	TGTGCCAGCAGGACAGGGGGCGGGTATAATTCACCCCTCCACTTT
-	TRBV6-6	few	TRBJ1-3	CASSYLRQSSGNTIYF	TGTGCCAGCAGTTACTTGCGGCAGAGCTCTGGAAACACCATATATTTT
TRBD2	TRBV4-3	many	TRBJ2-5	CASSQDIELLAGEETQYF	TGCGCCAGCAGCCAAGATATAGAACTACTAGCGGGAGAAGAGACCCAGTACTTC
-	TRBV2	-	TRBJ1-1	CASTMKGWETEAFF	TGTGCCAGCACCATGAAGGGCTGGGAAACTGAAGCTTTCTTT
-	TRBV28	many	TRBJ2-6	CASSLSISGANVLTF	TGTGCCAGCAGTTTATCGATCTCTGGGGCCAACGTCCTGACTTTC
-	TRBV12-3/TRBV12-4	-	TRBJ2-7	CASSLGVVNEQYF	TGTGCCAGCAGTTTGGGGGTAGTCAACGAGCAGTACTTC
TRBD1	TRBV18	few	TRBJ1-4	CASGGQGPSEKLFF	TGTGCCAGCGGAGGACAGGGGCCGTCTGAAAAACTGTTTTTT
TRBD2	TRBV4-3	-	TRBJ2-1	CASSQDQIAGDPNEQFF	TGCGCCAGCAGCCAAGATCAGATAGCGGGAGATCCGAATGAGCAGTTCTTC